These 11 T cell receptor beta chains were sequenced from one sample in a study of identical twins. Using its own MiXCR run on the 5' RACE reads, TCRdb lists one record per CDR3 protein. The sample carries around 340,000 distinct CDR3 sequences, over 9% recorded once. These records were also assigned to another study, of yellow fever vaccine responses in identical twins.

Sample: CD8+ T cells sorted from blood. The source is a woman younger than 30 in good health.

V and J are TRBV7-8 and TRBJ2-3; perhaps TRBD1 as D (6 bases). Trimming removed 1 base at V and 5 bases at J, with 16 bases between. Germline values: CDR1 SGHVS, CDR2 FQNEAQ. This CDR3 region has 16 residues. This CDR3 reads CASSLVSRGRGDTQYF. CDR3 coding DNA: TGTGCCAGCAGCTTAGTCAGTAGGGGGAGAGGAGATACGCAGTATTTT.

This clonotype was counted between two and nine times. The chain carries TRBV7-6 and TRBJ1-2; 9 nucleotides line up with TRBD1. V trimming: 1 base; J trimming: 3 bases; junction bases outside the gene matches: 12. The germline CDR1 and CDR2 sequences are SGHVS and FNYEAQ. The CDR3 loop spans 18 amino acids. CDR3 nucleotides: TGTGCCAGCAGCTTAGGGTCCCCCTCGGACAGGGGTGACTATGGCTACACCTTC. Translating it yields CASSLGSPSDRGDYGYTF. Combining the CDR3 with reference TRBV7-6 and TRBJ1-2 gives the whole variable domain GAGVSQSPRYKVTKRGQDVALRCDPISGHVSLYWYRQALGQGPEFLTYFNYEAQQDKSGLPNDRFSAERPEGSISTLTIQRTEQRDSAMYRCASSLGSPSDRGDYGYTFGSGTRLTVV.

This clonotype appeared a few times. V usage is TRBV6-1 and J usage is TRBJ2-1; TRBD2 matches 10 bases. This CDR3 is 16 amino acids long. Germline V gene sequence: CDR1 MNHNS, CDR2 SASEGT. Germline trimming cut 2 bases from V and 9 bases from J; bases unmatched to any gene: 10. The CDR3 DNA reads TGTGCCAGCAGTGAACCGACAGCGGGGGGGCTAGGTGAGCAGTTCTTC. It translates to CASSEPTAGGLGEQFF.

The V and J genes are TRBV12-3 or TRBV12-4 and TRBJ1-2; TRBD1 is a possible D gene (5 bases). The CDR3 length is 14 residues. Trimming stripped 0 bases from V and 7 bases from J, with 12 bases between. DNA for the CDR3: TGTGCCAGCAGTTTAGCGCTAACGGGGGTTGGCTACACCTTC. Translating gives CASSLALTGVGYTF.

The gene calls are TRBV20-1 and TRBJ1-2; no clear D gene. This CDR3 has 12 residues. V lost 2 bases and J lost 8, with 12 bases in between. The germline CDR1 and CDR2 sequences are DFQATT and SNEGSKA (reference sequence). The CDR3 loop is CSARNSGYGYTF. CDR3 in DNA: TGCAGTGCTAGAAACAGCGGATACGGCTACACCTTC.

This clonotype was seen repeatedly, ten times or more. The chain carries TRBV12-5 and TRBJ2-5; possible D gene TRBD1, 5 bases. Germline V gene data show CDR1 as LGHNT and CDR2 as FRNRAP. The CDR3 is made up of 16 amino acids. V lost 2 bases, J lost 3 bases, and 16 bases lay in between. In DNA, the CDR3 is TGTGCTAGTGGTTTGAGGGGTGTCGGTGGGGAAGAGACCCAGTACTTC. Protein product: CASGLRGVGGEETQYF.

The chain uses TRBV15 and TRBJ2-2, with D unresolved. V was cut by 1 base and J by 6 bases, with 6 bases left in between. The CDR3 spans 13 residues. Germline CDR1 LNHNV, CDR2 YYDKDF (reference sequence). As DNA, the CDR3 is TGTGCCACCAGCAGAGCTCTGGCCGGGGAGCTGTTTTTT. Translated, it gives CATSRALAGELFF.

This chain links TRBV4-1 with TRBJ2-3; no clear D gene. Trimming stripped 1 base from V and 5 bases from J, with 10 bases between. The germline CDR1 and CDR2 sequences are MGHRA and YSYEKL. The CDR3 is 14 residues long. The DNA for the CDR3 is TGCGCCAGCAGCCAAGGGGCTTGGGTAGATACGCAGTATTTT. This translates into CASSQGAWVDTQYF.

This clonotype was recorded a few times. V is TRBV7-9 and J is TRBJ2-3, with a possible D match to TRBD1 (6 bases). V gave up 5 bases and J gave up 2 bases, with 8 bases separating them. Germline-derived CDR1 and CDR2 are SEHNR and FQNEAQ (reference sequence). CDR3 length: 13 residues. Here the CDR3 reads CASSRDNTDTQYF. The CDR3 nucleotides are TGTGCCAGCAGCCGGGACAACACAGATACGCAGTATTTT.

This clonotype appeared many times. This chain uses TRBV12-3 or TRBV12-4 with TRBJ1-2; D gene ambiguous. The V gene lost 2 bases and the J gene lost 8 bases, with 6 bases spanning the gap. The CDR3 runs 11 residues. In DNA form, the CDR3 reads TGTGCCAGCAGTTTATCTGGGGGCTACACCTTC. Translating it yields CASSLSGGYTF.

At least ten counts were recorded for this clonotype. V usage is TRBV12-3 or TRBV12-4 and J usage is TRBJ2-7; a possible D gene is TRBD1 (6 bases). The CDR3 contains 12 residues. Trimming shortened V by 6 bases and J by 4 bases, and 10 bases separated the two germline ends. CDR3 DNA sequence: TGTGCCAGCAGACTGGGGGCTTACGAGCAGTACTTC. It specifies CASRLGAYEQYF.